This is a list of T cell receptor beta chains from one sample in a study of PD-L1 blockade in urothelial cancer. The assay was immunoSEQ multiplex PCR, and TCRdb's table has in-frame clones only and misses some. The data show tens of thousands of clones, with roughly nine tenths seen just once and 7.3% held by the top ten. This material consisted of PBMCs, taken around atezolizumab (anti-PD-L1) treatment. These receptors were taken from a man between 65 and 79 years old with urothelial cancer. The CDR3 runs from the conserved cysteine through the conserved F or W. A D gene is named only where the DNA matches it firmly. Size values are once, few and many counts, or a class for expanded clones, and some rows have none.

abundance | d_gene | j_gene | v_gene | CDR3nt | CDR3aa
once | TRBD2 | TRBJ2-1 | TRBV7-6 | TGTGCCAGCAGCCCTCGACTAGCGGGAGGGGATGAGCAGTTCTTC | CASSPRLAGGDEQFF
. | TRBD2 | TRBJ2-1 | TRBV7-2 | TGTGCCAGCAGCTTAAATAGCGGGAGGCGGAATGAGCAGTTCTTC | CASSLNSGRRNEQFF
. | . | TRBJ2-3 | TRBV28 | TGTGCCAGCAGTTTAGTGGCGGGGAGACCAGATACGCAGTATTTT | CASSLVAGRPDTQYF
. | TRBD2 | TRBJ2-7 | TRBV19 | TGTGCCAGTAGTATAGGGACTAGCGGGAGCTACGAGCAGTACTTC | CASSIGTSGSYEQYF
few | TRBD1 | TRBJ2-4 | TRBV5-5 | TGTGCCAGCAGCTTGGTCCCGAGACAGGGGGCAGGGGGAAACATTCAGTACTTC | CASSLVPRQGAGGNIQYF
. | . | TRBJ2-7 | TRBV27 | TGTGCCAGCAGTTTGTCTCAGGGGAGCGAGCAGTACTTC | CASSLSQGSEQYF
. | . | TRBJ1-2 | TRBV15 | TGTGCCACCAGCAGGGACACAGTCGGCTATGGCTACACCTTC | CATSRDTVGYGYTF
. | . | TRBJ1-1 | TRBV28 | TGTGCCAGCACTTCTACTCTCAGGGACACTGAAGCTTTCTTT | CASTSTLRDTEAFF
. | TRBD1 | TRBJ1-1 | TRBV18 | TGTGCCAGCTCACCCCAGATAGGGGGCGCGGTCACTGAAGCTTTCTTT | CASSPQIGGAVTEAFF
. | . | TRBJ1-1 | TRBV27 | TGTGCCAGCAAATCTTGGACTGCTGAAGCTTTCTTT | CASKSWTAEAFF
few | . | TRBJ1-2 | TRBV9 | TGTGCCAGCAGCGTAGCTCGAGGACAGTATGGCTACACCTTC | CASSVARGQYGYTF
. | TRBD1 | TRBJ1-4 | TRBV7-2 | TGTGCCAGCAGCTCCACTCAGCTACGACAGGGGGCAACTGGAAAACTGTTTTTT | CASSSTQLRQGATGKLFF
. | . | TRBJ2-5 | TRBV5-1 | TGCGCCAGCAGCCTCCAAACAGGAGTAGGGGAGACCCAGTACTTC | CASSLQTGVGETQYF
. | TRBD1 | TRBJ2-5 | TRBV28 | TGTGCCAGCAGGAGACAGGGGGAAGAGACCCAGTACTTC | CASRRQGEETQYF
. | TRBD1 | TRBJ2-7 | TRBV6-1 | TGTGCCAGCAGATATACCGGGACAGGGCACGAGCAGTACTTC | CASRYTGTGHEQYF
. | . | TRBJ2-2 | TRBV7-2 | TGTGCCAGCAGCTTAGCCCAACTCACCGGGGAGCTGTTTTTT | CASSLAQLTGELFF
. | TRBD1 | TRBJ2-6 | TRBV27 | TGTGCCAGCAGTTTAAGACCGGGACAGGGGGGTAGGGCTGGGGCCAACGTCCTGACTTTC | CASSLRPGQGGRAGANVLTF
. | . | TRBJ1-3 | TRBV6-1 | TGTGCCACCGGGATTCGAAACACCATATATTTT | CATGIRNTIYF
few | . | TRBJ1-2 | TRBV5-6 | TGTGCCAGCAGCTTGGTCGACAGGCAGCTGGGGGGCTACACCTTC | CASSLVDRQLGGYTF
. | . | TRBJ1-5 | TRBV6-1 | TGTGCCAGCAGTGGAATAGGGGTTCAGCCCCAGCATTTT | CASSGIGVQPQHF
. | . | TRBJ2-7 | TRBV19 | TGTGCCAGTAGTATTTCTACCCCGCTATTCTCAAGCTCCTACGAGCAGTACTTC | CASSISTPLFSSSYEQYF
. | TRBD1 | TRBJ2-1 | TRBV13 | TGTGCCAGCAGCTTAGTACCGGGACAGGGGGCATCCGCCTCCTACAATGAGCAGTTCTTC | CASSLVPGQGASASYNEQFF
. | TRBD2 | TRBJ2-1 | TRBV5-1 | TGCGCCAGCAGCCAATCTGGACTAGCGGAGTACAATGAGCAGTTCTTC | CASSQSGLAEYNEQFF
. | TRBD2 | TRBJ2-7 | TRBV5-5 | TGTGCCAGCAGCTTGGACGCACTAGCGGGACTAAACTACGAGCAGTACTTC | CASSLDALAGLNYEQYF
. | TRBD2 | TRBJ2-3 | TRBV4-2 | TGTGCCAGCAGCCAAGGGGCGGGAGGGGGGTCAGATACGCAGTATTTT | CASSQGAGGGSDTQYF
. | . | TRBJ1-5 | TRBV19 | TGTGCCAGTAGTATACAAAATAGCAATCAGCCCCAGCATTTT | CASSIQNSNQPQHF
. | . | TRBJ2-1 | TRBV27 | TGTGCCAGCAGTTTATCCGCGAGCTCCTACAATGAGCAGTTCTTC | CASSLSASSYNEQFF
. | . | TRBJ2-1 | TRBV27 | TGTGCCAGCAGTTTATCGGACGGGGTCAGATTCTTC | CASSLSDGVRFF
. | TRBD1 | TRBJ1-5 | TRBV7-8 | TGTGCCAGCAGCGTCCGGGACAGAAACAATCAGCCCCAGCATTTT | CASSVRDRNNQPQHF
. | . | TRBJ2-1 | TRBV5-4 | TGTGCCAGCAGGGTGCCAGGGTCTCTGGGGTATGAGCAGTTCTTC | CASRVPGSLGYEQFF
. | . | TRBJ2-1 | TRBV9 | TGTGCCAGCAGCGTATGGCCGGGTGGGGACCTCGGGAGCAATGAGCAGTTCTTC | CASSVWPGGDLGSNEQFF
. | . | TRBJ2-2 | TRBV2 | TGTGCCAGCAGTGACGCGGGCGGGGAGCTGTTTTTT | CASSDAGGELFF
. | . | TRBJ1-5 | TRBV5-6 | TGTGCCAGCAGCTTACAGGGATTACAGGGCAATCAGCCCCAGCATTTT | CASSLQGLQGNQPQHF
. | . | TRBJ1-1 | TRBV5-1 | TGCGCCAGCAGCTTGGACAGCAATGTGAACACTGAAGCTTTCTTT | CASSLDSNVNTEAFF
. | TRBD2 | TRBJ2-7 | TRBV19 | TGTGCCAGTAGTCTAGCGGGAGGGGCCCACCCCGAGCAGTACTTC | CASSLAGGAHPEQYF
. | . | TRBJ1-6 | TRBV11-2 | TGTGCCAGCAGCTTAGGGCAGGGCGCCTCACCCCTCCACTTT | CASSLGQGASPLHF
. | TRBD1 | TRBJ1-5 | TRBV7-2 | TGTGCCAGCAGCTTAGGGTCAGGGGGTCAGCCCCAGCATTTT | CASSLGSGGQPQHF
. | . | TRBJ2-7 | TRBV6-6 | TGTGCCAGCAGTAGCGGGTCCTACTACGAGCAGTACTTC | CASSSGSYYEQYF
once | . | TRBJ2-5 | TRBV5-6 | TGTGCCAGCAGCTTCGGCGGGGAGGAGACCCAGTACTTC | CASSFGGEETQYF
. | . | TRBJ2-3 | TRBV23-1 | TGCGCCAACCCGAGCCGGGGAACATCGACAGATACGCAGTATTTT | CANPSRGTSTDTQYF
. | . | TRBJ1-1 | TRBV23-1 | TGCGCCAGCAGCGCGGTCTCAACTTTTATGAACACTGAAGCTTTCTTT | CASSAVSTFMNTEAFF
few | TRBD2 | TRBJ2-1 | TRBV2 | TGTGCCAGCAGTGAAGGGACTAGCCTCTACAATGAGCAGTTCTTC | CASSEGTSLYNEQFF
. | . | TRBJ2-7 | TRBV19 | TGTGCCAGTAGTTCCAGGGCGAGCTCCTACGAGCAGTACTTC | CASSSRASSYEQYF
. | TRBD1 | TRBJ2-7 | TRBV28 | TGTGCCAGCAGGGGGACAGGGGCATCCTACGAGCAGTACTTC | CASRGTGASYEQYF
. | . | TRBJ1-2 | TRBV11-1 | TGTGCCAGCAGCCTACAGGGTTTCTATGGCTACACCTTC | CASSLQGFYGYTF
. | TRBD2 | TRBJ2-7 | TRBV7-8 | TGTGCCAGCAGCTCGCCTAGCGGGAGCTACGAGCAGTACTTC | CASSSPSGSYEQYF
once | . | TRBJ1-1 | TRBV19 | TGTGCCAGCTCGCCCCCCGGGGGGAACACTGAAGCTTTCTTT | CASSPPGGNTEAFF
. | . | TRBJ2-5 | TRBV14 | TGTGCCAGCAGCCGCCAGGCAGGGACCCAGTACTTC | CASSRQAGTQYF